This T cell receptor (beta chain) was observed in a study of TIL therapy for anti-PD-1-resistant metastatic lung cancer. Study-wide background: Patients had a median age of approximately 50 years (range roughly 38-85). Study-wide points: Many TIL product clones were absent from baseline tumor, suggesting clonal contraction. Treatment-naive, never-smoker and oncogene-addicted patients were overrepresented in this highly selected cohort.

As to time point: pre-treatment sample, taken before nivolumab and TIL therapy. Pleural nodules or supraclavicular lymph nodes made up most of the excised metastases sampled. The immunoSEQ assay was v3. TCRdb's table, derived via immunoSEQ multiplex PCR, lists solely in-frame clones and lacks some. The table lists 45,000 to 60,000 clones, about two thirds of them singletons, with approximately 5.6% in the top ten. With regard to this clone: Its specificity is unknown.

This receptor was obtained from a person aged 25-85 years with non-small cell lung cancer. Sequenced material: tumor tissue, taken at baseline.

The CDR3 region has the DNA TGTGCCAGCAGCCCGCCGAACGAGAGGAACACCGGGGAGCTGTTTTTT. Translation gives CASSPPNERNTGELFF. The chain has TRBV11-3 and TRBJ2-2, with no clear D. Trimming removed 5 bases from V and 1 base from J, with 14 bases in between. The CDR3 has 16 residues. CDR1 and CDR2 (germline): SGHNT, YENEEA.